This T cell receptor beta chain is from a study of response to subunit inactivated influenza vaccine. Study-level results: Authors suggested each seasonal influenza vaccination recruits few new T cells.

The V and J ends lost 3 bases and 3 bases respectively, with 14 bases between them. This CDR3 is built from 15 residues. TCRdb reprocessed the RT-PCR reads with MiXCR, giving one entry per CDR3 protein. The sample has roughly 790,000 distinct CDR3 sequences, 21% seen once; the top ten hold more than 8.5%. In its sample, this clonotype was seen a few times. Its specificity is unknown. The sequences come from PBMCs from blood, collected roughly 5 days after vaccination. The receptor comes from a man aged 45-60 years who received an inactivated influenza vaccine. This chain links TRBV12-3 or TRBV12-4 with TRBJ1-2; D is undetermined. Written as DNA, the CDR3 is TGTGCCAGCAGTTTTAACAGCAACAGCCACTATGGCTACACCTTC. Its translation: CASSFNSNSHYGYTF.